This paragraph reports one TCR beta chain. What it recognizes is unknown. Specified time point: week 35, safety follow-up. In every dose of vaccine, 300 ug of mutant IDH1 20-mer peptide was given alongside topical imiquimod. Donors had new IDH1-mutant astrocytomas of WHO grade 3 or 4 (ATRX-lost). V lost 6 bases, J lost 9 bases, and 10 bases stayed unmatched. Germline CDR1 MNHNY, CDR2 SVGAGI (reference sequence). The CDR3 contains 14 residues. This sample was included in a study of a mutant IDH1 vaccine in newly diagnosed glioma. About the study: Sex distribution of treated patients was roughly 60% male and roughly 38% female; mean age was about 40 years.

Only in-frame clones appear in the TCRdb table, and some are missing; sequencing was by immunoSEQ multiplex PCR. The table records 68,000 or so clones, more than 70% of them present only once. The gene calls are TRBV6-6 and TRBJ1-5, with TRBD1 matching over 8 bases. The clonotype was recovered from a man aged 18-30 years with glioma. Sample: PBMCs, taken from a glioma patient whose treatment included an IDH1 peptide vaccine. CDR3 residues: CASSPGQGRRPQHF. The CDR3 bases are TGTGCCAGCAGCCCAGGACAGGGCCGCCGGCCCCAGCATTTT.